A selection of T cell receptor beta chains follows, all from one sample in a study of cytomegalovirus exposure and HLA in healthy donors. Generated by immunoSEQ multiplex PCR, the TCRdb table keeps only in-frame clones and is missing some. The data contain 100,000 to 140,000 clones, less than 80% of them singletons. The specimen was PBMCs. The source of these receptors is a man aged 30 to 39 in good health and CMV-seronegative. Each CDR3 is given with its conserved first and last residue. The D gene is left open where the match is weak. The size field is filled for only some rows; it gives once, few, many or a size class.

V: TRBV5-6; D: TRBD1; size: .; length: 15; J: TRBJ2-3; DNA: TGTGCCAGCAGCTTGGGGACAGGGGGCGCAGATACGCAGTATTTT; CDR3: CASSLGTGGADTQYF
V: TRBV7-8; D: .; size: .; length: 15; J: TRBJ2-7; DNA: TGTGCCAGCAGCTTAGGCCCTGGCAGGGGCTACGAGCAGTACTTC; CDR3: CASSLGPGRGYEQYF
V: TRBV4-2; D: .; size: many; length: 15; J: TRBJ2-6; DNA: TGTGCCAGCAGTCATAACAGGGCTGGGGCCAACGTCCTGACTTTC; CDR3: CASSHNRAGANVLTF
V: TRBV6-1; D: .; size: .; length: 15; J: TRBJ1-1; DNA: TGTGCCAGCAGTGAACAGGCTATTATGAACACTGAAGCTTTCTTT; CDR3: CASSEQAIMNTEAFF
V: TRBV4-1; D: .; size: .; length: 14; J: TRBJ2-5; DNA: TGCGCCAGCAGCCAAGTTGACAACCAAGAGACCCAGTACTTC; CDR3: CASSQVDNQETQYF
V: TRBV6-5; D: TRBD1; size: .; length: 15; J: TRBJ2-1; DNA: TGTGCCAGCAGTGGGGACAGGGACTCCTACAATGAGCAGTTCTTC; CDR3: CASSGDRDSYNEQFF
V: TRBV28; D: .; size: .; length: 11; J: TRBJ1-1; DNA: TGTGCCACCTTGTTAGAACCCTCTGCTTTCTTT; CDR3: CATLLEPSAFF
V: TRBV14; D: .; size: once; length: 19; J: TRBJ1-6; DNA: TGTGCCAGCAGCCAAGCCGGGCCTAACTCAGGAGGGTGGCATTCACCCCTCCACTTT; CDR3: CASSQAGPNSGGWHSPLHF
V: TRBV5-6; D: TRBD1; size: .; length: 14; J: TRBJ1-6; DNA: TGTGCCAGCAGCTCCCGGACAGGTAGATCACCCCTCCACTTT; CDR3: CASSSRTGRSPLHF
V: TRBV19; D: TRBD2; size: .; length: 17; J: TRBJ2-1; DNA: TGTGCCAGTAGTATATTGGCCGGGAGGGACTCCTACAATGAGCAGTTCTTC; CDR3: CASSILAGRDSYNEQFF
V: TRBV28; D: TRBD2; size: .; length: 18; J: TRBJ2-7; DNA: TGTGCCAGCAGTTCCCTGATGGACTCTAGCGGGAGTTCCTACGAGCAGTACTTC; CDR3: CASSSLMDSSGSSYEQYF
V: TRBV29-1; D: TRBD2; size: .; length: 13; J: TRBJ2-7; DNA: TGCAGCGTCGATCCGGGAGGACGACACGAGCAGTACTTC; CDR3: CSVDPGGRHEQYF